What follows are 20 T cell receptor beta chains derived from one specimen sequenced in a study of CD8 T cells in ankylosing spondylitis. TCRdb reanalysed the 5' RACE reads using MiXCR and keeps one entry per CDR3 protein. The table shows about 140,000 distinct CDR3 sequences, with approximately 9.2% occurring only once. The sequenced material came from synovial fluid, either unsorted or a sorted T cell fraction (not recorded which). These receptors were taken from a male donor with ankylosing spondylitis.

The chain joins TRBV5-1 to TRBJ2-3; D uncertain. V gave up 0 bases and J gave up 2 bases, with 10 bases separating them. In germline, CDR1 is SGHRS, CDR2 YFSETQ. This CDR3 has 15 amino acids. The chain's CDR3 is CASSLDGLDTDTQYF. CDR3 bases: TGCGCCAGCAGCTTGGACGGCCTAGACACAGATACGCAGTATTTT.

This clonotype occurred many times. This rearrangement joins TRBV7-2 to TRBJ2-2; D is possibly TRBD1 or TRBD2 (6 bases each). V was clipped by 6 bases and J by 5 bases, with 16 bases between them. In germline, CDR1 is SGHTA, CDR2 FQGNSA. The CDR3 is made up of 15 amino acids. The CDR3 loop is CASSPEGGRTGELFF. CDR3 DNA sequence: TGTGCCAGCAGTCCCGAGGGGGGCAGGACCGGGGAGCTGTTTTTT.

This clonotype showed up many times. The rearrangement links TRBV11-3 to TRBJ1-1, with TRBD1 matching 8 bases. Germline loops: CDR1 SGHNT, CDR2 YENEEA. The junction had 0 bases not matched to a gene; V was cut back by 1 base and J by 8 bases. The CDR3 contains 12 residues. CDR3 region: CASSLGQGEAFF. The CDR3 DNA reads TGTGCCAGCAGCTTAGGACAGGGGGAAGCTTTCTTT.

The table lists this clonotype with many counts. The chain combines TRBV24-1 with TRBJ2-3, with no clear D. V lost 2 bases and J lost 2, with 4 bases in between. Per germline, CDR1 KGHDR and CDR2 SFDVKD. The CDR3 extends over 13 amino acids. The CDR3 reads CATSDSFTDTQYF. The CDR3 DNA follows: TGTGCCACCAGTGATTCCTTCACAGATACGCAGTATTTT.

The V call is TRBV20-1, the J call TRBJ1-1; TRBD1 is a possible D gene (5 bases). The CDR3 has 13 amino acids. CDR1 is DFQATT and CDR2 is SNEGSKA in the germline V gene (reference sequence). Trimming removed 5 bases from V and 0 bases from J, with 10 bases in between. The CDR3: CSALGPLNTEAFF. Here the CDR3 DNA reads TGCAGTGCTCTGGGACCTTTGAACACTGAAGCTTTCTTT.

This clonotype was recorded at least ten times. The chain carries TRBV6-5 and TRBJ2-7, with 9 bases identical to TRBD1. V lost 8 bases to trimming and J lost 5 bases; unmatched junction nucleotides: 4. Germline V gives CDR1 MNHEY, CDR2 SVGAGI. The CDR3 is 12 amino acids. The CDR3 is CASGDRAHEQYF. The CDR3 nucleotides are TGTGCCAGCGGGGACAGGGCCCACGAGCAGTACTTC.

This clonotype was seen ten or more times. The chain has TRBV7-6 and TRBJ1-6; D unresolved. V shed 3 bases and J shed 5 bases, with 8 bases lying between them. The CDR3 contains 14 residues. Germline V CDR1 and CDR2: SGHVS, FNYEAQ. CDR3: CASSFRSDNSPLHF. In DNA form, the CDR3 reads TGTGCCAGCAGCTTCCGCTCGGATAATTCACCCCTCCACTTT.

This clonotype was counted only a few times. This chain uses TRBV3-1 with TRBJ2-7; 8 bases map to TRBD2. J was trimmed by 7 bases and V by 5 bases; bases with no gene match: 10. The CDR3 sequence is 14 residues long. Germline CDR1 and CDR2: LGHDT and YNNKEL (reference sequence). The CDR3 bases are TGTGCCAGCAGCAGGACTAGCACCGGGCTAGAGCAGTACTTC. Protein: CASSRTSTGLEQYF.

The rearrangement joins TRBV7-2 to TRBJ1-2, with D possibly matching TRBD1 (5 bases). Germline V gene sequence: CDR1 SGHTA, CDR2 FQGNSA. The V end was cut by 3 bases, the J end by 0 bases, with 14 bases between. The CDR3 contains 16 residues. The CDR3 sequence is CASSFTGGQANYGYTF. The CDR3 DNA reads TGTGCCAGCAGCTTTACAGGAGGCCAAGCTAACTATGGCTACACCTTC.

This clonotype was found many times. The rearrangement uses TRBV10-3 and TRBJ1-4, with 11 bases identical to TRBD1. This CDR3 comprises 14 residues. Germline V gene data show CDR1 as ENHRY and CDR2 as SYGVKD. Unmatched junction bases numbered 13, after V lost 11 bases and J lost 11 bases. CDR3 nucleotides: TGTGCCTCCAACCCGGGACAGGGGGTTCCGAAACTGTTTTTT. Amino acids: CASNPGQGVPKLFF.

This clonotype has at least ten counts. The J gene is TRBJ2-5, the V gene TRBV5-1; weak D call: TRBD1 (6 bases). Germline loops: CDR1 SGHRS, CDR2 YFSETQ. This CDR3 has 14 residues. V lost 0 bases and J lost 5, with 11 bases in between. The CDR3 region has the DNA TGCGCCAGCAGCTTGGCCTCAGGGGACGAGACCCAGTACTTC. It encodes CASSLASGDETQYF.

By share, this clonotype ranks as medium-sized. The CDR3 DNA reads as TGCAGTTATGGGAACAGGGAGCAGTACTTC. It encodes CSYGNREQYF. The chain couples TRBV20-1 to TRBJ2-7; maybe TRBD1 (5 bases). Germline V gene sequence: CDR1 DFQATT, CDR2 SNEGSKA (reference sequence). The CDR3 is 10 residues long. Trimming shortened V by 8 bases and J by 7 bases, and 12 bases separated the two germline ends.

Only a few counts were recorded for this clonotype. As DNA, the CDR3 is TGTGCCAGCACCTCCCCCCGGGGTTCACCCCTCCACTTT. This sequence encodes CASTSPRGSPLHF. The chain combines TRBV28 with TRBJ1-6, with no clear D. Trimming stripped 7 bases from V and 9 bases from J, with 13 bases between. Germline CDR1 and CDR2: MDHEN and SYDVKM. The CDR3 is made up of 13 amino acids.

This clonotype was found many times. As DNA, the CDR3 is TGCAGTGCTCCCCCTACGGGGCCCTACAATGAGCAGTTCTTC. Translating gives CSAPPTGPYNEQFF. The chain carries TRBV20-1 and TRBJ2-1; D tentatively reads TRBD1 or TRBD2 (5 bases each). The CDR3 is made up of 14 amino acids. Trimming took 5 bases from V and 2 from J, leaving 13 bases between them. The germline gives CDR1 DFQATT, CDR2 SNEGSKA (reference sequence).

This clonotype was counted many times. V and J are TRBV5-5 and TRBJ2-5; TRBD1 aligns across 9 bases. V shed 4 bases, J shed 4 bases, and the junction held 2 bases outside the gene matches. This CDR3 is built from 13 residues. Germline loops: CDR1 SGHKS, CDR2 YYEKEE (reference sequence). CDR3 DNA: TGTGCCAGCAGCCGGACAGGGGTAGAGACCCAGTACTTC. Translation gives CASSRTGVETQYF.

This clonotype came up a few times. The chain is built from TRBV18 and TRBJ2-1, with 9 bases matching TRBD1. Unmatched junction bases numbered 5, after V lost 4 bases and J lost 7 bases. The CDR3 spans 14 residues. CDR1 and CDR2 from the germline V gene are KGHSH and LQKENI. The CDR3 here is CASSLQGAGNEQFF. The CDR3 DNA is TGTGCCAGCTCACTACAGGGGGCGGGAAATGAGCAGTTCTTC.

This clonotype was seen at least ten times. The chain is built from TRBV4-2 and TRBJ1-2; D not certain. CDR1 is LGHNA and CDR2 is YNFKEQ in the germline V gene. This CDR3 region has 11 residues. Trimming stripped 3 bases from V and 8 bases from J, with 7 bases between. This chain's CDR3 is CASSQGWGYTF. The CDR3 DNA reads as TGTGCCAGCAGCCAGGGGTGGGGCTACACCTTC.

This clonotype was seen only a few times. The CDR3 DNA sequence: TGTGCCAGCAGCTTAGTCCTCGGGACTTTGGAGACCCAGTACTTC. Protein: CASSLVLGTLETQYF. This rearrangement joins TRBV11-2 to TRBJ2-5, with TRBD2 as a possible D gene (6 bases). The V and J ends lost 1 base and 5 bases respectively, with 14 bases between them. Looked up from germline, CDR1 is SGHAT and CDR2 is FQNNGV. This CDR3 is built from 15 residues.

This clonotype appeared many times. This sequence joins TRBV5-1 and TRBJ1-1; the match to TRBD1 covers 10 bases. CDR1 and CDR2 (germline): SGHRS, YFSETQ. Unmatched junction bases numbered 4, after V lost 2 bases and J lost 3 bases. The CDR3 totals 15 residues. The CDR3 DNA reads TGCGCCAGCAGCTTCACCGGGACAGGGGACACTGAAGCTTTCTTT. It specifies CASSFTGTGDTEAFF.

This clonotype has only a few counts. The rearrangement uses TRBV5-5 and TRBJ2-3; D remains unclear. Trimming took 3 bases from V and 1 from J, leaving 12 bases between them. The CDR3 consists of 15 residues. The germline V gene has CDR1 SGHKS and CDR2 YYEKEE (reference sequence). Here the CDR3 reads CASSWSPKGTDTQYF. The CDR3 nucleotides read TGTGCCAGCAGCTGGAGCCCTAAGGGCACAGATACGCAGTATTTT. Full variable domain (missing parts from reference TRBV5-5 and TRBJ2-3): DAGVTQSPTHLIKTRGQQVTLRCSPISGHKSVSWYQQVLGQGPQFIFQYYEKEERGRGNFPDRFSARQFPNYSSELNVNALLLGDSALYLCASSWSPKGTDTQYFGPGTRLTVL.